The 27 T cell receptor beta chains below were found in one sample sequenced in a study of CD8+ T cells in alopecia areata. Sequencing relied on a cDNA template that was reverse transcribed from extracted RNA. TCRdb's table, derived via immunoSEQ multiplex PCR, lists solely in-frame clones and lacks some. The sample carries roughly 140,000 clones, 45% to 60% recorded once. Specimen: CD8+ T cells sorted from blood, collected at week 0. The receptors shown here come from a human donor with alopecia areata.

The gene calls are TRBV27 and TRBJ2-7; TRBD1 matches at 9 bases. The CDR3 totals 14 residues. Losses at the gene ends were 4 bases for V and 5 bases for J; bases not matched to a gene: 6. Germline V gene data show CDR1 as MNHEY and CDR2 as SMNVEV (reference sequence). In DNA form, the CDR3 reads TGTGCCAGCAGTTCTCCGGGACAGGGCCACGAGCAGTACTTC. It translates to CASSSPGQGHEQYF.

The J gene is TRBJ1-2, the V gene TRBV30; 8 positions match TRBD1. With V trimmed by 3 bases and J by 8 bases, 5 bases remained unmatched. The CDR3 extends over 12 amino acids. The germline V gene has CDR1 GTSNPN and CDR2 SVGIG (reference sequence). CDR3 sequence reads: CAWSDRGRGYTF. CDR3 sequence (DNA): TGTGCCTGGAGCGACAGGGGCCGCGGCTACACCTTC.

This clone was counted between two and nine times. The gene calls are TRBV29-1 and TRBJ1-2; D unresolved. The germline CDR1 and CDR2 sequences are SQVTM and ANQGSEA. The CDR3 loop spans 11 amino acids. The germline V and J ends were trimmed by 8 bases and 1 base, with 8 bases remaining between them. This chain's CDR3 is CSLRDNYGYTF. The CDR3 DNA sequence: TGCAGCCTAAGGGATAACTATGGCTACACCTTC.

The rearrangement joins TRBV29-1 to TRBJ2-1; D may be TRBD2 (7 bases). CDR3 length: 14 amino acids. Germline V CDR1 and CDR2: SQVTM, ANQGSEA. Between the trimmed V and J ends, which lost 6 bases and 1 base, there was a span of 13 bases. CDR3 in amino acids: CSVFRGGSYNEQFF. In DNA, the CDR3 is TGCAGCGTGTTCAGGGGAGGGTCCTACAATGAGCAGTTCTTC.

This clone has a handful of counts. The identical CDR3 is also encoded by other nucleotide sequences in the sample. The CDR3 coding sequence is TGCGCCAGCAGCCAAGATCGGGGGGCTAACTATGGCTACACCTTC. This encodes CASSQDRGANYGYTF. The chain uses TRBV4-3 and TRBJ1-2; tentative D call: TRBD1 (5 bases). Germline V CDR1 and CDR2: LGHNA, YSLEER. The CDR3 runs to 15 residues. The V and J ends lost 0 bases and 0 bases respectively, with 8 bases between them.

V gene TRBV4-3 combines with J gene TRBJ2-7; the match to TRBD2 covers 8 bases. The germline gives CDR1 LGHNA, CDR2 YSLEER. The CDR3 covers 15 residues. The trim removed 0 bases at V and 2 bases at J, leaving 3 bases unmatched. The CDR3 sequence is CASSQDAGGTYEQYF. For the CDR3, the DNA is TGCGCCAGCAGCCAAGATGCGGGGGGAACCTACGAGCAGTACTTC.

The CDR3: CAWISRSERDGYTF. In nucleotides, the CDR3 is TGTGCCTGGATATCTCGGTCCGAACGGGATGGCTACACCTTC. The V gene is TRBV30, the J gene TRBJ1-2; D is unclear. The CDR3 is 14 residues long. CDR1 is GTSNPN, CDR2 SVGIG, per germline (reference sequence). Trimming left V 4 bases short and J 6 bases short, with 18 bases between. The full variable domain, its missing parts supplied by reference TRBV30 and TRBJ1-2, is SQTIHQWPATLVQPVGSPLSLECTVEGTSNPNLYWYRQAAGRGLQLLFYSVGIGQISSEVPQNLSASRPQDRQFILSSKKLLLSDSGFYLCAWISRSERDGYTFGSGTRLTVV.

This clone has only one observation. The rearrangement links TRBV30 to TRBJ2-1; D is ambiguous. V was pared by 3 bases and J by 5 bases, with 8 bases between. Per germline, CDR1 GTSNPN and CDR2 SVGIG (reference sequence). The CDR3 covers 12 residues. DNA for the CDR3: TGTGCCTGGAGCCCAACAGACAATGAGCAGTTCTTC. Amino acid sequence: CAWSPTDNEQFF. Combining the CDR3 with reference TRBV30 and TRBJ2-1 gives the whole variable domain SQTIHQWPATLVQPVGSPLSLECTVEGTSNPNLYWYRQAAGRGLQLLFYSVGIGQISSEVPQNLSASRPQDRQFILSSKKLLLSDSGFYLCAWSPTDNEQFFGPGTRLTVL.

This clone was found a few times. V usage is TRBV11-1 and J usage is TRBJ2-7; perhaps TRBD2 as D (5 bases). Germline V gene sequence: CDR1 SGHAT, CDR2 FQDESV (reference sequence). The CDR3 covers 14 residues. Trimming removed 1 base from V and 5 bases from J, with 12 bases in between. CDR3 sequence reads: CASSLGGSWDEQYF. For the CDR3, the DNA is TGTGCCAGCAGCTTAGGAGGGTCGTGGGACGAGCAGTACTTC.

The chain has TRBV7-9 and TRBJ2-7, with TRBD1 matching 10 bases. The ends lost 5 bases at V and 5 bases at J; junction bases unmatched: 9. The CDR3 runs 15 residues. Germline lookup yields CDR1 SEHNR and CDR2 FQNEAQ (reference sequence). The CDR3 sequence: CASSLTTGGRDEQYF. The CDR3 bases are TGTGCCAGCAGCCTCACGACAGGGGGCAGGGACGAGCAGTACTTC.

CDR3 DNA: TGTGCCAGCAGTGAAAGCTGGGACGGCCGCACAGATACGCAGTATTTT. Translation: CASSESWDGRTDTQYF. The J gene is TRBJ2-3, the V gene TRBV25-1; possibly TRBD1 or TRBD2 for D (5 bases each). This CDR3 contains 16 residues. V gave up 2 bases and J gave up 1 base, with 13 bases separating them. Germline V gives CDR1 MGHDK, CDR2 SYGVNS.

This clone was counted only a few times. V usage is TRBV29-1 and J usage is TRBJ1-1; D gene uncertain. The V end lost 7 bases, the J end lost 4 bases, and 16 bases lay between the germline ends. CDR1 SQVTM and CDR2 ANQGSEA come from the germline V gene. The CDR3 is 13 amino acids. The CDR3 spells CSAPTGWGTEAFF. Here the CDR3 DNA reads TGCAGCGCTCCGACTGGGTGGGGCACTGAAGCTTTCTTT.

The chain is built from TRBV30 and TRBJ1-2, with no clear D. Trimming removed 0 bases from V and 1 base from J, with 12 bases in between. Per germline, CDR1 GTSNPN and CDR2 SVGIG (reference sequence). The length of the CDR3 is 15 residues. The CDR3 protein is CAWSVPRTINYGYTF. CDR3 nucleotide sequence: TGTGCCTGGAGTGTACCCCGGACGATTAACTATGGCTACACCTTC.

The V and J genes are TRBV5-1 and TRBJ2-7; TRBD1 matches 7 bases. Germline loops: CDR1 SGHRS, CDR2 YFSETQ. This CDR3 contains 16 residues. J lost 2 bases, V lost 4 bases, and 12 bases had no gene match. In DNA form, the CDR3 reads TGCGCCAGCAGCGCCACCGGGACAGCTTGGCCCTACGAGCAGTACTTC. The encoded protein is CASSATGTAWPYEQYF.

The chain links TRBV4-3 to TRBJ2-5; D is tentatively TRBD1 or TRBD2 (5 bases each). Trimming left V 3 bases short and J 1 base short, with 9 bases between. The length of the CDR3 is 14 residues. Germline V gene sequence: CDR1 LGHNA, CDR2 YSLEER. CDR3 loop: CASSQGPAQETQYF. CDR3 DNA sequence: TGCGCCAGCAGCCAGGGACCGGCCCAAGAGACCCAGTACTTC.

This clone was seen a single time. The J gene is TRBJ2-3, the V gene TRBV6-1, with TRBD1 as a possible D gene (5 bases). There are 15 residues in the CDR3. Germline lookup yields CDR1 MNHNS and CDR2 SASEGT. V was pared by 3 bases and J by 3 bases, with 13 bases between. The CDR3 region has the DNA TGTGCCAGCAGTGAGTCAGGGTCATGGACAGATACGCAGTATTTT. Protein sequence: CASSESGSWTDTQYF.

V and J are TRBV27 and TRBJ1-6, with TRBD1 identical over 10 bases. CDR1 and CDR2 (germline): MNHEY, SMNVEV (reference sequence). V trimming: 8 bases; J trimming: 6 bases; junction bases outside the gene matches: 7. The CDR3 contains 15 residues. The CDR3 region is CASRQRDRGNSPLHF. In DNA form, the CDR3 reads TGTGCCAGCCGACAGCGGGACAGGGGTAATTCACCCCTCCACTTT.

This chain uses TRBV5-6 with TRBJ2-7; D unresolved. Trimming shortened V by 7 bases and J by 0 bases, and 11 bases separated the two germline ends. Germline CDR1 and CDR2: SGHDT and YYEEEE. The length of the CDR3 is 13 residues. This chain's CDR3 is CASGSADSYEQYF. The CDR3 nucleotides are TGTGCCAGCGGTTCGGCAGACTCCTACGAGCAGTACTTC.

The chain recombines TRBV5-1 with TRBJ2-6; 7 bases map to TRBD1. Per the germline V gene, CDR1 is SGHRS and CDR2 is YFSETQ. V shed 4 bases and J 0 bases; nucleotides not matched to a gene: 1. The CDR3 runs 15 residues. CDR3 region: CASSGDSSGANVLTF. The DNA of the CDR3 is TGCGCCAGCAGCGGGGACAGCTCTGGGGCCAACGTCCTGACTTTC.

The chain joins TRBV11-2 to TRBJ1-1; D ambiguous. Trimming shortened V by 3 bases and J by 4 bases, and 6 bases separated the two germline ends. The CDR3 extends over 12 amino acids. Germline lookup yields CDR1 SGHAT and CDR2 FQNNGV. CDR3 in DNA: TGTGCCAGCAGCTTTACGGGCACTGAAGCTTTCTTT. Protein product: CASSFTGTEAFF.

CDR3 amino acids: CASSLKTVNTEAFF. The DNA for the CDR3 is TGCGCCAGCAGCCTCAAGACAGTAAACACTGAAGCTTTCTTT. This chain links TRBV5-1 with TRBJ1-1; TRBD1 might be the D (5 bases). With 4 bases removed from V and 2 bases from J, the gap between germline ends came to 12 bases. This CDR3 has 14 residues. Germline V CDR1 and CDR2: SGHRS, YFSETQ. Together with reference TRBV5-1 and TRBJ1-1, the CDR3 gives the full variable domain: KAGVTQTPRYLIKTRGQQVTLSCSPISGHRSVSWYQQTPGQGLQFLFEYFSETQRNKGNFPGRFSGRQFSNSRSEMNVSTLELGDSALYLCASSLKTVNTEAFFGQGTRLTVV.

The V gene is TRBV18, the J gene TRBJ2-2; D not certain. The germline gives CDR1 KGHSH, CDR2 LQKENI. Trimming removed 3 bases at V and 1 base at J, with 12 bases between. The CDR3 consists of 16 residues. CDR3 bases: TGTGCCAGCTCACCGGAAGGTCGGGTGAACACCGGGGAGCTGTTTTTT. It is translated as CASSPEGRVNTGELFF.

The J gene is TRBJ2-4, the V gene TRBV2; 7 nucleotides agree with TRBD1. Losses at the gene ends were 3 bases for V and 0 bases for J; bases not matched to a gene: 5. This CDR3 region has 16 residues. Germline assignment: CDR1 SNHLY and CDR2 FYNNEI. CDR3 sequence (DNA): TGTGCCAGCAGTGAGAAGGGGGCGACAGCCAAAAACATTCAGTACTTC. This codes for CASSEKGATAKNIQYF. The variable domain in full, completed from reference TRBV2 and TRBJ2-4, reads EPEVTQTPSHQVTQMGQEVILRCVPISNHLYFYWYRQILGQKVEFLVSFYNNEISEKSEIFDDQFSVERPDGSNFTLKIRSTKLEDSAMYFCASSEKGATAKNIQYFGAGTRLSVL.

This chain connects TRBV29-1 to TRBJ2-7; 7 bases agree with TRBD2. Germline V gives CDR1 SQVTM, CDR2 ANQGSEA. Trimming at V came to 6 bases and at J to 4 bases, leaving 12 bases not matched to a gene. The CDR3 runs 14 residues. The CDR3 bases are TGCAGCGTGGATAAAGGGAGCGGGAATTACGAGCAGTACTTC. This gives the protein CSVDKGSGNYEQYF.

The CDR3 is CASSPPVGGYTGELFF. CDR3 DNA sequence: TGCGCCAGCAGCCCCCCTGTAGGGGGTTACACCGGGGAGCTGTTTTTT. The rearrangement uses TRBV4-1 and TRBJ2-2, with D possibly TRBD1 on 6 matching bases. This CDR3 has 16 residues. Germline values: CDR1 MGHRA, CDR2 YSYEKL. V lost 4 bases and J 3 bases, leaving 15 bases between the germline ends.

V is TRBV7-8 and J is TRBJ2-1, with a tentative D call TRBD1 (6 bases). The CDR3 contains 14 residues. Trimming took 4 bases from V and 5 from J, leaving 12 bases between them. In germline, CDR1 is SGHVS, CDR2 FQNEAQ. The CDR3 reads CASSSRQADNEQFF. The CDR3, as DNA: TGTGCCAGCAGCTCCCGACAGGCGGACAATGAGCAGTTCTTC.

Note on this clone: Additional DNA sequences in this sample encode the identical CDR3. The chain is built from TRBV30 and TRBJ2-1, with D tentatively TRBD1 (5 bases). Germline V gene lookup returns CDR1 GTSNPN and CDR2 SVGIG (reference sequence). CDR3 length equals 13 residues. With 0 bases removed from V and 2 bases from J, the gap between germline ends came to 5 bases. The CDR3 region is CAWSVGAYNEQFF. CDR3 sequence (DNA): TGTGCCTGGAGTGTAGGGGCCTACAATGAGCAGTTCTTC.